Below, 5 T cell receptor beta chains from the same sample are listed, as sequenced in a study of control samples from healthy donors and cancer patients. Clones were sequenced by immunoSEQ multiplex PCR, and TCRdb holds only the in-frame ones, with some missing. Counted here are 40,000 to 55,000 clones, around 93% occurring once; the ten biggest clones make up about a fifth. Sequencing was performed on PBMCs. Every receptor here comes from a woman in her thirties or forties with head and neck cancer.

The rearrangement uses TRBV28 and TRBJ1-1, with D uncertain. The CDR3 is 11 amino acids. Germline values: CDR1 MDHEN, CDR2 SYDVKM. Trimming took off 3 bases at V and 4 bases at J, with 3 bases between the two ends. The CDR3 DNA reads TGTGCCAGCAGTTTCATCACTGAAGCTTTCTTT. Translated: CASSFITEAFF.

The chain recombines TRBV5-4 with TRBJ2-3; TRBD1 agrees at 8 bases. The germline V gene encodes CDR1 SGHNT and CDR2 YYREEE (reference sequence). After removal of 1 base from V and 10 bases from J, the junction contained 5 bases not matched to a gene. The CDR3 has 13 residues. CDR3 protein: CASSLNGGQAQYF. The DNA for the CDR3 is TGTGCCAGCAGCTTGAATGGGGGACAGGCGCAGTATTTT.

The chain carries TRBV3-1 (or the pseudogene TRBV3-2) and TRBJ1-2; 7 positions match TRBD1. V lost 4 bases to trimming and J lost 4 bases; unmatched junction nucleotides: 9. This CDR3 region has 15 residues. Germline V gene data show CDR1 as LGHDT and CDR2 as YNNKEL (reference sequence). CDR3 DNA sequence: TGTGCCAGCAGCCCAGGGCCGGGACAGCGCTATGGCTACACCTTC. It is translated as CASSPGPGQRYGYTF.

The chain carries TRBV15 and TRBJ1-2; possible D gene TRBD1, 5 bases. The germline V gene has CDR1 LNHNV and CDR2 YYDKDF (reference sequence). The CDR3 is 16 residues long. Between the trimmed V and J ends, which lost 0 bases and 4 bases, there was a span of 15 bases. Written as DNA, the CDR3 is TGTGCCACCAGCAGAGATCCAATGGGGCTGGGCTATGGCTACACCTTC. Its translation: CATSRDPMGLGYGYTF. Complete variable domain (other parts from reference TRBV15 and TRBJ1-2): DAMVIQNPRYQVTQFGKPVTLSCSQTLNHNVMYWYQQKSSQAPKLLFHYYDKDFNNEADTPDNFQSRRPNTSFCFLDIRSPGLGDTAMYLCATSRDPMGLGYGYTFGSGTRLTVV.

The chain uses TRBV5-4 and TRBJ2-7; TRBD1 is a possible D gene (5 bases). V was clipped by 0 bases and J by 3 bases, with 10 bases between them. CDR3 length: 14 amino acids. Germline V gene sequence: CDR1 SGHNT, CDR2 YYREEE (reference sequence). The CDR3 bases are TGTGCCAGCAGCTTGGAGTTGGGGCACTACGAGCAGTACTTC. Translation: CASSLELGHYEQYF. Using reference TRBV5-4 and TRBJ2-7 for the parts outside the CDR3, the full variable domain is ETGVTQSPTHLIKTRGQQVTLRCSSQSGHNTVSWYQQALGQGPQFIFQYYREEENGRGNFPPRFSGLQFPNYSSELNVNALELDDSALYLCASSLELGHYEQYFGPGTRLTVT.